This T cell receptor beta chain was recovered during a study of T-cell reconstitution after alpha-beta-depleted transplantation in children. Regarding the study as a whole: Newly produced T cells mostly accounted for T-cell counts and diversity one year post-transplant. Reportedly, roughly two months post-transplant, alpha-beta T cells arose from several hundred expanded graft clones.

In the case of this clonotype: Antigen unknown.

As it was prepared, the TCRbeta library received unique molecular identifiers. TCRdb used MiXCR to reprocess the PCR reads, holding one entry per CDR3 protein. The sample has 7,500 to 8,500 distinct CDR3 sequences, around 30% seen once. V was clipped by 0 bases and J by 0 bases, with 6 bases between them. Germline V gene sequence: CDR1 MGHRA, CDR2 YSYEKL. This CDR3 has 14 amino acids. Sequenced material: peripheral blood, taken 60 days after TCRalphabeta/CD19-depleted stem cell transplant. V and J are TRBV4-1 and TRBJ2-7; D remains unclear. The sequence was obtained from a boy under two years old who had a stem cell transplant for SCID, so the T cells may come from the graft donor. The CDR3 region is CASSQDPHSYEQYF. DNA for the CDR3: TGCGCCAGCAGCCAAGACCCACACTCCTACGAGCAGTACTTC.